The TCR beta chain under discussion was sequenced for a study of blood T cell repertoires in COVID-19. On the study more broadly: COVID-19 samples, acute and convalescent, were from the United States, Italy and Spain.

Residents of 24 US areas, aged roughly 18 to 89 years, made up the participants. Participant-given clinical history determined each cohort assignment. The germline gives CDR1 KGHSH, CDR2 LQKENI. The CDR3 is 16 residues long. The ends were cut back, 1 base at V and 0 bases at J, with 10 bases in the middle. Per the authors' pipeline: Counts of nucleated cells, estimated from reference gene primer amplification, were obtained. The protocol was immunoSEQ multiplex PCR, while the TCRdb copy is restricted to in-frame clones and leaves out a portion. The DNA gave D and trimming, while V, J and clone size come from that table. The table has about 220,000 clones, 82% seen once.

The source material was PBMCs or T cells enriched from blood (not recorded which). The source is a woman aged 55-69 years who had recovered from COVID-19. This chain links TRBV18 with TRBJ2-1; D is ambiguous. The CDR3 loop is CASSPLARSSYNEQFF. The CDR3 DNA is TGTGCCAGCTCACCACTGGCCAGAAGCTCCTACAATGAGCAGTTCTTC.